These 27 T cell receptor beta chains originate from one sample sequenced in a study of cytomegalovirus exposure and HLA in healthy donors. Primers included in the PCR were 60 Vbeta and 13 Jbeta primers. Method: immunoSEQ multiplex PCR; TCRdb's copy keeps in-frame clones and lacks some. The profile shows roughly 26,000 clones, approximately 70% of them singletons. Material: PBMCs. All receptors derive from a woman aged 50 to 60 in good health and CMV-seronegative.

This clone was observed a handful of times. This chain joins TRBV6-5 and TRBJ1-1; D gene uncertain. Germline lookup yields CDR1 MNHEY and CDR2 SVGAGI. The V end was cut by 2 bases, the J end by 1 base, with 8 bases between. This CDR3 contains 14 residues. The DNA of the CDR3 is TGTGCCAGCAGTTACGAGGACTCGAACACTGAAGCTTTCTTT. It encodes CASSYEDSNTEAFF.

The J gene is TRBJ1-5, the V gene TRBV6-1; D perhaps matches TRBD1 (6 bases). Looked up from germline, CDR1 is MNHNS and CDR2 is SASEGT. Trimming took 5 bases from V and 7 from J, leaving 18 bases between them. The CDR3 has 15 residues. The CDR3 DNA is TGTGCCAGCAGTTGGGAGCCGGGGAGGGGGCAGCCCCAGCATTTT. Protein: CASSWEPGRGQPQHF.

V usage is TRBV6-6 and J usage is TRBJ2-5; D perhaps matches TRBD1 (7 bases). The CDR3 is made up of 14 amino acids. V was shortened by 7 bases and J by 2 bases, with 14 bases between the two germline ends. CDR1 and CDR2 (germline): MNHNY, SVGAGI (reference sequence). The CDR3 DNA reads TGTGCCAGCACCCATGCGGGACAGCAAGAGACCCAGTACTTC. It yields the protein CASTHAGQQETQYF.

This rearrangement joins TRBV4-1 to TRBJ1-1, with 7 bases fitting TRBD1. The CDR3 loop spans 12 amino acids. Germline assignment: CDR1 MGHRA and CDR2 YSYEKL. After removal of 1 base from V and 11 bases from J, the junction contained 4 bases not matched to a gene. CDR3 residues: CASSQGDRDAFF. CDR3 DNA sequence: TGCGCCAGCAGCCAAGGGGACAGAGATGCTTTCTTT.

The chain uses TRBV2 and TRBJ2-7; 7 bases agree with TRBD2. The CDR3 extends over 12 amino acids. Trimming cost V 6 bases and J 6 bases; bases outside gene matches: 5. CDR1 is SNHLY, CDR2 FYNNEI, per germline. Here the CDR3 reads CASRRGLGEQYF. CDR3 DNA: TGTGCCAGCAGGCGGGGGTTAGGCGAGCAGTACTTC.

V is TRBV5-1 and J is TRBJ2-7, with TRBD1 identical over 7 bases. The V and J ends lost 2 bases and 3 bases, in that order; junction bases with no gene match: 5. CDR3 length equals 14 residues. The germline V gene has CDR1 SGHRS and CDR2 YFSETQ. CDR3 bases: TGCGCCAGCAGCTTCGTGGGACAGATCTACGAGCAGTACTTC. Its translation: CASSFVGQIYEQYF.

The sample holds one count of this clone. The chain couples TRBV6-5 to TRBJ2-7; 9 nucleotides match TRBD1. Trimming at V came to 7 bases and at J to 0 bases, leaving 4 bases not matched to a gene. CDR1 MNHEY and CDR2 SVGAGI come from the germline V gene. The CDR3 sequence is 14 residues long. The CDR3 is CASTGTGLSYEQYF. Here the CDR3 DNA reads TGTGCCAGCACCGGGACAGGGCTCTCCTACGAGCAGTACTTC.

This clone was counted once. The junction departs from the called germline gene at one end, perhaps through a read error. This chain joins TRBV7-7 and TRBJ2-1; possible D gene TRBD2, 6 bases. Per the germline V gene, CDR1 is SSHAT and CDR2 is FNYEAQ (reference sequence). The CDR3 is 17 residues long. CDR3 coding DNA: TGTGCTAGCAGCTTGGGGGGTTGGGGCGACTCCTACAATGAGCAGTTCTTC. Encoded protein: CASSLGGWGDSYNEQFF.

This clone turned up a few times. This CDR3 reads CASSLRGLIYNEQFF. CDR3 DNA: TGTGCCAGCAGCTTGAGGGGACTAATCTACAATGAGCAGTTCTTC. The chain joins TRBV5-6 to TRBJ2-1; 7 bases agree with TRBD2. The CDR3 has 15 amino acids. The junction had 4 bases not matched to a gene; V was cut back by 1 base and J by 3 bases. The germline CDR1 and CDR2 sequences are SGHDT and YYEEEE.

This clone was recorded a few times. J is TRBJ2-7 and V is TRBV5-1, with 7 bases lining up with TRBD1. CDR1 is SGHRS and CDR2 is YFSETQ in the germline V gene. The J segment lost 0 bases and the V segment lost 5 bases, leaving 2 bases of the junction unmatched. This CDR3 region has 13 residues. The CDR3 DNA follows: TGCGCCAGCAGAAGGGACAGCTCCTACGAGCAGTACTTC. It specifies CASRRDSSYEQYF.

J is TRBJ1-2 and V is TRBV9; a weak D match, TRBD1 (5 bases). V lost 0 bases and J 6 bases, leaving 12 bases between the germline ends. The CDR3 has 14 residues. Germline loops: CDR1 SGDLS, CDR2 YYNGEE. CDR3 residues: CASSVVGQGDGYTF. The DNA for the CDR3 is TGTGCCAGCAGCGTAGTCGGTCAAGGGGATGGCTACACCTTC.

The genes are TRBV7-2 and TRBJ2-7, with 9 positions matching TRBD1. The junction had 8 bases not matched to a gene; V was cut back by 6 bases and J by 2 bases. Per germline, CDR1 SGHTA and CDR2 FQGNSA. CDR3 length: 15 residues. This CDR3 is CASSRSGTGTYEQYF. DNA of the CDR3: TGTGCCAGCAGTCGCTCCGGGACAGGGACCTACGAGCAGTACTTC.

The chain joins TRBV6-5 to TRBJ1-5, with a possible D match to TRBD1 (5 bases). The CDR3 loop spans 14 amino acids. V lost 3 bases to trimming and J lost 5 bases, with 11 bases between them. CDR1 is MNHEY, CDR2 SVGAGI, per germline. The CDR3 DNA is TGTGCCAGCAGTTATCGGCAGGGTGATCAGCCCCAGCATTTT. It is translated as CASSYRQGDQPQHF.

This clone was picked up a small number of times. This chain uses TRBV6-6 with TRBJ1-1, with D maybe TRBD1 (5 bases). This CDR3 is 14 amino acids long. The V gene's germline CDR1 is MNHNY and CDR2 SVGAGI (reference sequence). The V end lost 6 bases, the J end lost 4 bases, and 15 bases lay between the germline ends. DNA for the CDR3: TGTGCCAGCAGGGAGACAGAAGGGGTCACTGAAGCTTTCTTT. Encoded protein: CASRETEGVTEAFF.

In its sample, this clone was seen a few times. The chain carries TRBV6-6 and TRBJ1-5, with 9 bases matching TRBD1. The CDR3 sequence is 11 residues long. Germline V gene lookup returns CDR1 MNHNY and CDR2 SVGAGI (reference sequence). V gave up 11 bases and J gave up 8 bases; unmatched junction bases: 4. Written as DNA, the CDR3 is TGTGCCGCGGGGGACAGGGAGCCCCAGCATTTT. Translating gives CAAGDREPQHF.

CDR3 in amino acids: CASTSLSPGHRDGGYTF. In DNA, the CDR3 is TGTGCCAGCACCTCACTATCACCGGGACACCGGGACGGTGGCTACACCTTC. This sequence joins TRBV28 and TRBJ1-2, with a possible D match to TRBD1 (6 bases). Trimming removed 7 bases at V and 7 bases at J, with 28 bases between. Germline loops: CDR1 MDHEN, CDR2 SYDVKM. The CDR3 covers 17 residues.

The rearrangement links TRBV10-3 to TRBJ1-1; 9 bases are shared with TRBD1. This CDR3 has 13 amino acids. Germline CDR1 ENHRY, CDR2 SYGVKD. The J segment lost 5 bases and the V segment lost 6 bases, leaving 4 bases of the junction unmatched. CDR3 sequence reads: CAIRTGGETEAFF. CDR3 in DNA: TGTGCCATCAGGACAGGGGGAGAAACTGAAGCTTTCTTT.

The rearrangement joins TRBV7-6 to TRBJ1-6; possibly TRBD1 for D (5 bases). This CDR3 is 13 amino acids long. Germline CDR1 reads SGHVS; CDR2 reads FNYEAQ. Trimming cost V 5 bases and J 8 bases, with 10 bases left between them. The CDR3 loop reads CASSQDNDSPLHF. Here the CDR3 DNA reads TGTGCCAGCAGCCAGGACAATGATTCACCCCTCCACTTT.

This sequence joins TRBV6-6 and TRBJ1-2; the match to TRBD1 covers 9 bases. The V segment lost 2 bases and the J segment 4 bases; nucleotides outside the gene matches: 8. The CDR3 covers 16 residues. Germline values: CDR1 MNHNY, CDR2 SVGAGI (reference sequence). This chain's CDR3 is CASSYPDRGVSYGYTF. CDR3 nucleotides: TGTGCCAGCAGTTACCCGGACAGGGGAGTTAGCTATGGCTACACCTTC.

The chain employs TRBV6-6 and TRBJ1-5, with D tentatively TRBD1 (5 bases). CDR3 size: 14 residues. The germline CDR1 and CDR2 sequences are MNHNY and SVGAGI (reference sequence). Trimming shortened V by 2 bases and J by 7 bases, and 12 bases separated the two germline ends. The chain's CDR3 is CASSYGQGGQPQHF. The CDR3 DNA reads TGTGCCAGCAGTTACGGGCAGGGAGGCCAGCCCCAGCATTTT.

The CDR3: CAISEPGDTQYF. The CDR3, as DNA: TGTGCCATCAGTGAGCCGGGTGATACGCAGTATTTT. J is TRBJ2-3 and V is TRBV10-3; D ambiguous. Germline loops: CDR1 ENHRY, CDR2 SYGVKD. This CDR3 is 12 amino acids long. Trimming pared 2 bases from V and 6 bases from J, leaving 6 bases between.

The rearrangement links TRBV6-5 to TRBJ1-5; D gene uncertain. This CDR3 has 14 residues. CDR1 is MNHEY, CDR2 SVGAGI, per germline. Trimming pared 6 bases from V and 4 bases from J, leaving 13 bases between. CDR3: CASSPRRQNQPQHF. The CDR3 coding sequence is TGTGCCAGCAGCCCCCGGCGACAAAATCAGCCCCAGCATTTT.

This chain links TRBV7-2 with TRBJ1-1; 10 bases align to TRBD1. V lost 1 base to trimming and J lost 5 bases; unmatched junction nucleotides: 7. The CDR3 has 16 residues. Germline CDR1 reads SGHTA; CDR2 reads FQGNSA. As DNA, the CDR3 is TGTGCCAGCAGCTTAGGACAGGGGGCGGGCGGTACTGAAGCTTTCTTT. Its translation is CASSLGQGAGGTEAFF.

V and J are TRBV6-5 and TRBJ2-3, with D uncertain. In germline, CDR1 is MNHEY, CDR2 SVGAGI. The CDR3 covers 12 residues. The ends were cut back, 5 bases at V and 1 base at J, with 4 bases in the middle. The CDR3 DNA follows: TGTGCCAGCAGTCGTGGCACAGATACGCAGTATTTT. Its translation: CASSRGTDTQYF.

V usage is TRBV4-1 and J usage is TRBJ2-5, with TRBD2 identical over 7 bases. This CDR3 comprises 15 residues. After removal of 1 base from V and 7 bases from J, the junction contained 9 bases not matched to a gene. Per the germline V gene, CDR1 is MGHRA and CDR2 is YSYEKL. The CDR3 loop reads CASSQGRGGSGTQYF. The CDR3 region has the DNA TGCGCCAGCAGCCAAGGCCGGGGAGGGTCGGGGACCCAGTACTTC.

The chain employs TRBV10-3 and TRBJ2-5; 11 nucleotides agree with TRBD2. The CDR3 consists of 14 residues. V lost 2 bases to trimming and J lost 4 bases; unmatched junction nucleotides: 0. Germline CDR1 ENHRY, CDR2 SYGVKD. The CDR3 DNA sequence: TGTGCCATCAGTGAGGGACTAGCGGGAGAGACCCAGTACTTC. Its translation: CAISEGLAGETQYF.

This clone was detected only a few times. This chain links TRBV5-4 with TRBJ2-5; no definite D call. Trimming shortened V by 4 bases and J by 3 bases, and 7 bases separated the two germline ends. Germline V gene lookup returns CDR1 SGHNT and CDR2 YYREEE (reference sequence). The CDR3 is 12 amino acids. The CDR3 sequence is CASSPQEETQYF. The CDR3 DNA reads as TGTGCCAGCAGCCCCCAGGAAGAGACCCAGTACTTC.